The 29 T cell receptor beta chains listed next were all sequenced from one sample in a study of shared clonotypes between healthy human individuals. The data were produced by immunoSEQ multiplex PCR, yet TCRdb's version contains in-frame clones alone and is incomplete. The sample holds about 680,000 clones, roughly nine tenths seen once. CD45RO negativity and positive selection for CCR7 defined naive CD8 cells, a population that excluded terminally differentiated effector memory CD45RA+ cells. Sequencing was carried out using naive CD8+ T cells sorted from blood. These receptors originate from a man aged 30 to 39 in good health.

As to this clone: Other nucleotide sequences in the sample specify the same CDR3. This chain uses TRBV7-7 with TRBJ2-3; D is uncertain. Trimming took off 1 base at V and 3 bases at J, with 5 bases between the two ends. CDR1 SSHAT and CDR2 FNYEAQ come from the germline V gene (reference sequence). The CDR3 is 13 amino acids. CDR3 DNA sequence: TGTGCCAGCAGCTTAGAGGGTACAGATACGCAGTATTTT. It is translated as CASSLEGTDTQYF.

CDR3 residues: CASSSTHLSYEQYF. As DNA, the CDR3 is TGTGCCAGTAGCAGCACACACCTTTCCTACGAGCAGTACTTC. The chain joins TRBV19 to TRBJ2-7; D remains unclear. Trimming took 6 bases from V and 1 from J, leaving 13 bases between them. This CDR3 contains 14 residues. Germline values: CDR1 LNHDA, CDR2 SQIVND (reference sequence). Full variable domain (missing parts from reference TRBV19 and TRBJ2-7): DGGITQSPKYLFRKEGQNVTLSCEQNLNHDAMYWYRQDPGQGLRLIYYSQIVNDFQKGDIAEGYSVSREKKESFPLTVTSAQKNPTAFYLCASSSTHLSYEQYFGPGTRLTVT.

The genes are TRBV27 and TRBJ2-7, with a tentative D call TRBD1 (6 bases). V dropped 4 bases and J dropped 0 bases, with 13 bases sitting between them. CDR1 is MNHEY, CDR2 SMNVEV, per germline (reference sequence). The CDR3 runs 15 residues. CDR3 protein: CASSSPRGSSYEQYF. In nucleotides, the CDR3 is TGTGCCAGCAGTTCCCCGAGGGGGAGCTCCTACGAGCAGTACTTC.

This clone was detected once. The J gene is TRBJ2-5, the V gene TRBV7-9; D is perhaps TRBD1 or TRBD2 (5 bases each). V was pared by 0 bases and J by 2 bases, with 10 bases between. Germline loops: CDR1 SEHNR, CDR2 FQNEAQ (reference sequence). There are 15 residues in the CDR3. DNA for the CDR3: TGTGCCAGCAGCTTAGCGGGGGTAGGGCAAGAGACCCAGTACTTC. This sequence encodes CASSLAGVGQETQYF.

The chain joins TRBV7-8 to TRBJ2-5, with D possibly being TRBD1 or TRBD2 (5 bases each). The germline gives CDR1 SGHVS, CDR2 FQNEAQ. This CDR3 is 16 amino acids long. V gave up 2 bases and J gave up 1 base, with 14 bases separating them. Here the CDR3 reads CASSLIEKGSQETQYF. DNA for the CDR3: TGTGCCAGCAGCTTAATTGAAAAGGGGAGCCAAGAGACCCAGTACTTC.

The genes are TRBV2 and TRBJ1-5, with unresolved D. In germline, CDR1 is SNHLY, CDR2 FYNNEI. The CDR3 spans 15 residues. Trimming removed 3 bases from V and 8 bases from J, with 17 bases in between. DNA of the CDR3: TGTGCCAGCAGTGAGTGGTCCGGGGATAAAGAGCCCCAGCATTTT. The encoded protein is CASSEWSGDKEPQHF.

V gene TRBV10-3 combines with J gene TRBJ2-3, with D perhaps matching TRBD2 (5 bases). There are 14 residues in the CDR3. Looked up from germline, CDR1 is ENHRY and CDR2 is SYGVKD. The V end was cut by 8 bases, the J end by 6 bases, with 18 bases between. CDR3 sequence reads: CAIGRESSSDTQYF. CDR3 DNA: TGTGCCATCGGACGGGAATCGTCGTCGGATACGCAGTATTTT.

This clone was detected once. CDR3 nucleotides: TGTGCCAGCAGCTGGGGGGGCTCCTACGAGCAGTACTTC. It translates to CASSWGGSYEQYF. The chain couples TRBV28 to TRBJ2-7, with 7 bases identical to TRBD2. CDR1 is MDHEN, CDR2 SYDVKM, per germline. CDR3 length equals 13 residues. The junction had 2 bases not matched to a gene; V was cut back by 6 bases and J by 0 bases.

The V and J genes are TRBV2 and TRBJ2-3, with 7 positions matching TRBD1. V trimming: 4 bases; J trimming: 5 bases; junction bases outside the gene matches: 9. Per the germline V gene, CDR1 is SNHLY and CDR2 is FYNNEI. This CDR3 is built from 15 residues. For the CDR3, the DNA is TGTGCCAGCAGTGGTTGGGCAGGGGGTATAGATACGCAGTATTTT. Protein: CASSGWAGGIDTQYF. Combining the CDR3 with reference TRBV2 and TRBJ2-3 gives the whole variable domain EPEVTQTPSHQVTQMGQEVILRCVPISNHLYFYWYRQILGQKVEFLVSFYNNEISEKSEIFDDQFSVERPDGSNFTLKIRSTKLEDSAMYFCASSGWAGGIDTQYFGPGTRLTVL.

The chain combines TRBV6-4 with TRBJ2-7; TRBD1 agrees at 7 bases. This CDR3 region has 13 residues. The V and J ends lost 6 bases and 2 bases, in that order; junction bases with no gene match: 4. CDR1 and CDR2 (germline): MRHNA, SNTAGT. As DNA, the CDR3 is TGTGCCAGCAGCTTTACAGGGGCCTACGAGCAGTACTTC. It is translated as CASSFTGAYEQYF.

The rearrangement links TRBV27 to TRBJ2-7; D remains ambiguous. V was pared by 7 bases and J by 3 bases, with 10 bases between. This CDR3 contains 12 residues. Germline lookup yields CDR1 MNHEY and CDR2 SMNVEV (reference sequence). DNA of the CDR3: TGTGCCAGCACCAACAGATACTACGAGCAGTACTTC. Translation: CASTNRYYEQYF.

The chain recombines TRBV5-5 with TRBJ2-7, with 13 positions matching TRBD2. V lost 0 bases, J lost 2 bases, and 2 bases stayed unmatched. Germline V CDR1 and CDR2: SGHKS, YYEKEE (reference sequence). The CDR3 extends over 16 amino acids. Written as DNA, the CDR3 is TGTGCCAGCAGCTTGGGGACTAGCGGGGGAACCTACGAGCAGTACTTC. Translated: CASSLGTSGGTYEQYF.

The chain recombines TRBV7-8 with TRBJ2-7; D call uncertain. The V gene lost 4 bases and the J gene lost 3 bases, with 16 bases spanning the gap. CDR3 length: 15 amino acids. From germline, CDR1 is SGHVS and CDR2 FQNEAQ. CDR3 amino acids: CASSSPSIRGYEQYF. The CDR3 DNA reads as TGTGCCAGCAGCTCCCCCTCCATTCGCGGCTACGAGCAGTACTTC.

This rearrangement joins TRBV19 to TRBJ1-5; D is ambiguous. The CDR3 has 14 amino acids. Germline V lookup: CDR1 LNHDA, CDR2 SQIVND (reference sequence). Trimming removed 3 bases at V and 2 bases at J, with 8 bases between. The CDR3 DNA is TGTGCCAGTAGTATTACGCAGGGCAATCAGCCCCAGCATTTT. It yields the protein CASSITQGNQPQHF.

The chain links TRBV5-4 to TRBJ2-7; 9 bases are shared with TRBD1. CDR3 size: 14 residues. The germline CDR1 and CDR2 sequences are SGHNT and YYREEE (reference sequence). V shed 3 bases, J shed 6 bases, and the junction held 7 bases outside the gene matches. The CDR3 loop is CASSSGTGYREQYF. The CDR3 DNA follows: TGTGCCAGCAGCTCCGGGACAGGGTATCGCGAGCAGTACTTC.

The rearrangement joins TRBV12-2 to TRBJ1-5; no check of the table's D call, TRBD1, against the DNA was made. TRBV12-2 corresponds to a pseudogene. CDR3 length equals 15 residues. The CDR3 loop is CASRLARQGYQPQHF. CDR3 bases: TGTGCAAGTCGCTTAGCGAGGCAGGGATATCAGCCCCAGCATTTT.

The V call is TRBV2, the J call TRBJ2-6, with D hard to call. The germline V gene has CDR1 SNHLY and CDR2 FYNNEI. The CDR3 contains 14 residues. With 5 bases removed from V and 0 bases from J, the gap between germline ends came to 5 bases. DNA for the CDR3: TGTGCCAGCAGTCGAGACTCTGGGGCCAACGTCCTGACTTTC. This gives the protein CASSRDSGANVLTF.

The rearrangement links TRBV29-1 to TRBJ2-3; 7 bases line up with TRBD2. Germline V gives CDR1 SQVTM, CDR2 ANQGSEA. Trimming cost V 6 bases and J 4 bases; bases outside gene matches: 10. This CDR3 contains 14 residues. The chain's CDR3 is CSVAGAGESDTQYF. Written as DNA, the CDR3 is TGCAGCGTCGCGGGAGCAGGAGAGTCAGATACGCAGTATTTT.

V and J are TRBV5-1 and TRBJ1-1; D unresolved. The length of the CDR3 is 17 residues. Trimming removed 4 bases from V and 1 base from J, with 20 bases in between. Germline V gene lookup returns CDR1 SGHRS and CDR2 YFSETQ. The CDR3 sequence is CASSTWGGLEANTEAFF. CDR3 bases: TGCGCCAGCAGCACTTGGGGAGGACTTGAGGCGAACACTGAAGCTTTCTTT.

The V call is TRBV9, the J call TRBJ1-5, with D possibly matching TRBD1 (5 bases). CDR1 and CDR2 (germline): SGDLS, YYNGEE. There are 16 residues in the CDR3. Between the trimmed V and J ends, which lost 4 bases and 7 bases, there was a span of 21 bases. The DNA for the CDR3 is TGTGCCAGCAGCCCCTCCTCAGGGTTAGGGGACCAGCCCCAGCATTTT. Translation gives CASSPSSGLGDQPQHF. The complete variable domain, with remaining parts taken from reference TRBV9 and TRBJ1-5, reads DSGVTQTPKHLITATGQRVTLRCSPRSGDLSVYWYQQSLDQGLQFLIQYYNGEERAKGNILERFSAQQFPDLHSELNLSSLELGDSALYFCASSPSSGLGDQPQHFGDGTRLSIL.

The V gene is TRBV4-1, the J gene TRBJ2-1, with 10 bases identical to TRBD1. This CDR3 is 17 amino acids long. V was clipped by 3 bases and J by 5 bases; unmatched bases: 10. Germline V lookup: CDR1 MGHRA, CDR2 YSYEKL. CDR3 sequence: CASSHLSMDRGNNEQFF. CDR3 in DNA: TGCGCCAGCAGCCACCTCTCGATGGACAGGGGGAACAATGAGCAGTTCTTC.

This rearrangement joins TRBV4-1 to TRBJ2-7; D possibly corresponds to TRBD1 (6 bases). V shed 1 base and J shed 1 base, with 11 bases lying between them. The CDR3 has 15 residues. Germline CDR1 reads MGHRA; CDR2 reads YSYEKL. The DNA for the CDR3 is TGCGCCAGCAGCCAAGTCTACAGGGCATCCTACGAGCAGTACTTC. This translates into CASSQVYRASYEQYF.

The chain combines TRBV4-1 with TRBJ1-5; TRBD1 matches at 8 bases. V was pared by 3 bases and J by 7 bases, with 8 bases of the junction left unmatched. This CDR3 spans 15 amino acids. CDR1 and CDR2 from the germline V gene are MGHRA and YSYEKL. The chain's CDR3 is CASSQNQGASQPQHF. In DNA, the CDR3 is TGCGCCAGCAGCCAGAACCAGGGGGCAAGCCAGCCCCAGCATTTT.

This sequence joins TRBV4-1 and TRBJ2-7; D gene ambiguous. This CDR3 is 16 amino acids long. V shed 0 bases and J shed 3 bases, with 15 bases lying between them. CDR1 and CDR2 (germline): MGHRA, YSYEKL. CDR3 region: CASSQDPAVTLYEQYF. In DNA form, the CDR3 reads TGCGCCAGCAGCCAAGATCCCGCCGTGACTCTCTACGAGCAGTACTTC.

The chain employs TRBV2 and TRBJ1-2; no reliable D call. Per germline, CDR1 SNHLY and CDR2 FYNNEI. V shed 1 base and J shed 4 bases, with 10 bases lying between them. The CDR3 is made up of 14 amino acids. CDR3 sequence: CASSEGMGIYGYTF. CDR3 nucleotide sequence: TGTGCCAGCAGTGAAGGGATGGGTATCTATGGCTACACCTTC.

J is TRBJ2-2 and V is TRBV7-3; D unclear. The CDR3 is 16 residues long. Trimming shortened V by 4 bases and J by 4 bases, and 16 bases separated the two germline ends. Germline V lookup: CDR1 SGHTA, CDR2 FQGTGA. The CDR3 DNA is TGTGCCAGCAGCTCGATAGGACCTTCGGGCACCGGGGAGCTGTTTTTT. It codes for CASSSIGPSGTGELFF.

Comments on this clone: The sample has other DNA sequences that encode this CDR3 too. The rearrangement links TRBV27 to TRBJ2-7; D unresolved. The CDR3 covers 13 residues. V shed 5 bases and J shed 2 bases, with 10 bases lying between them. Looked up from germline, CDR1 is MNHEY and CDR2 is SMNVEV (reference sequence). The DNA of the CDR3 is TGTGCCAGCAGTCTAAAGGGTCCCTACGAGCAGTACTTC. This gives the protein CASSLKGPYEQYF.

The CDR3 nucleotides are TGTGCCAGCAGTTACCAGCGCACCTACGAGCAGTACTTC. Translating it yields CASSYQRTYEQYF. The chain links TRBV6-5 to TRBJ2-7; D is ambiguous. The germline CDR1 and CDR2 sequences are MNHEY and SVGAGI. The V end was cut by 2 bases, the J end by 2 bases, with 7 bases between. The CDR3 has 13 residues.

The gene calls are TRBV5-8 and TRBJ2-1; D is uncertain. CDR1 and CDR2 (germline): SGHTS, YDEGEE. V lost 4 bases and J lost 3, with 14 bases in between. The CDR3 length is 15 residues. The CDR3 DNA is TGTGCCAGCAGCCGCCCAGGAACGCGCTACAATGAGCAGTTCTTC. It yields the protein CASSRPGTRYNEQFF. Complete variable domain (other parts from reference TRBV5-8 and TRBJ2-1): EAGVTQSPTHLIKTRGQQATLRCSPISGHTSVYWYQQALGLGLQFLLWYDEGEERNRGNFPPRFSGRQFPNYSSELNVNALELEDSALYLCASSRPGTRYNEQFFGPGTRLTVL.